The 24 T cell receptor beta chains in this list originate from one sample, sequenced in a study of regulatory T cells in long-lasting Graves disease. Time point in this sample: persistent/refractory GD, antithyroid drugs over 5 years with positive TRAb. Construction of the TCR library relied on RNA isolated from PBMCs. Arm-PCR of CDR3 regions and iRepertoire HTBI primers were the basis on which TCR beta libraries were built. MiXCR, run by TCRdb on the multiplex PCR reads, gives a single entry per CDR3 protein. Counted here are about 430,000 distinct CDR3 sequences, around 20% occurring once; the ten biggest clones make up around an eighth. The sequencing here drew on peripheral blood mononuclear cells (PBMCs), taken when the disease was refractory, from a patient treated with antithyroid drugs. These receptors all stem from a female donor with Graves disease.

With respect to this clonotype: Given a far larger clone just one base away, this is likely a sequencing read error. V and J are TRBV10-3 and TRBJ2-7; D not certain. CDR3 length: 13 amino acids. Per germline, CDR1 ENHRY and CDR2 SYGVKD. V lost 3 bases, J lost 6 bases, and 12 bases lay in between. CDR3 sequence reads: CAISEQPGGEQYF. DNA for the CDR3: TGTGCCATCAGTGAACAGCCAGGCGGCGAGCAGTACTTC.

Worth noting for this clonotype: A read error may explain this, as a much larger clone is one base away. The V call is TRBV11-3, the J call TRBJ2-1; D might be TRBD2 (6 bases). There are 15 residues in the CDR3. Germline values: CDR1 SGHNT, CDR2 YENEEA. Trimming took off 0 bases at V and 2 bases at J, with 8 bases between the two ends. The CDR3 region is CASSLEEGPYNEQFF. The CDR3 nucleotides are TGTGCCAGCAGCTTAGAGGAGGGCCCCTACAATGAGCAGTTCTTC.

This clonotype was counted between two and nine times. The chain has TRBV5-1 and TRBJ2-5; no firm D call. This CDR3 is built from 15 residues. With 3 bases removed from V and 1 base from J, the gap between germline ends came to 13 bases. From germline, CDR1 is SGHRS and CDR2 YFSETQ. CDR3 residues: CASSYGVDSQETQYF. The CDR3 DNA is TGCGCCAGCAGCTACGGCGTAGACTCCCAAGAGACCCAGTACTTC.

The chain is built from TRBV27 and TRBJ2-5, with 12 bases lining up with TRBD2. The V segment lost 3 bases and the J segment 5 bases; nucleotides outside the gene matches: 10. The CDR3 has 17 amino acids. CDR1 and CDR2 (germline): MNHEY, SMNVEV (reference sequence). DNA of the CDR3: TGTGCCAGCAGTTTGAAGCTGGGACTAGCGGGTTCGGAGACCCAGTACTTC. Translated, it gives CASSLKLGLAGSETQYF.

This clonotype was observed a handful of times. One base away lies a much larger clone, so this may be a sequencing read error. The rearrangement links TRBV2 to TRBJ2-7; D might be TRBD1 or TRBD2, each matching 6 bases. The CDR3 length is 14 residues. CDR1 and CDR2 from the germline V gene are SNHLY and FYNNEI. V was pared by 1 base and J by 3 bases, with 10 bases between. This CDR3 reads CASSEGGALYEQYF. CDR3 in DNA: TGTGCCAGCAGTGAAGGGGGGGCACTCTACGAGCAGTACTTC.

In its sample, this clonotype was seen many times. The V and J genes are TRBV7-9 and TRBJ1-2; D perhaps matches TRBD1 (5 bases). Between the trimmed V and J ends, which lost 2 bases and 1 base, there was a span of 14 bases. Germline lookup yields CDR1 SEHNR and CDR2 FQNEAQ (reference sequence). The length of the CDR3 is 16 residues. CDR3 coding DNA: TGTGCCAGCAGCTTACTGGGGCAGGACCTTAACTATGGCTACACCTTC. This encodes CASSLLGQDLNYGYTF.

The rearrangement joins TRBV6-5 to TRBJ2-7; TRBD2 matches at 7 bases. CDR1 is MNHEY and CDR2 is SVGAGI in the germline V gene. The length of the CDR3 is 15 residues. Trimming removed 2 bases from V and 3 bases from J; junction bases left unmatched: 7. The CDR3 loop reads CASSYHQTSNYEQYF. The CDR3 DNA is TGTGCCAGCAGTTACCACCAGACTAGCAACTACGAGCAGTACTTC.

In its sample, this clonotype was seen many times. The chain couples TRBV6-5 to TRBJ2-5; D gene unclear. In germline, CDR1 is MNHEY, CDR2 SVGAGI. V was clipped by 2 bases and J by 2 bases, with 9 bases between them. The CDR3 is 14 residues long. CDR3 DNA sequence: TGTGCCAGCAGTTACGACCTGCTTCAAGAGACCCAGTACTTC. As protein: CASSYDLLQETQYF.

This clonotype has only a few counts. The chain combines TRBV3-1 with TRBJ2-7, with a weak D call TRBD1 (5 bases). V was clipped by 2 bases and J by 0 bases, with 8 bases between them. The CDR3 is 14 residues long. Germline V CDR1 and CDR2: LGHDT, YNNKEL (reference sequence). CDR3 sequence: CASSQQGISYEQYF. In DNA, the CDR3 is TGTGCCAGCAGCCAACAGGGAATCTCCTACGAGCAGTACTTC.

This clonotype showed up many times. V gene TRBV28 combines with J gene TRBJ1-4, with 8 bases that match TRBD1. Per the germline V gene, CDR1 is MDHEN and CDR2 is SYDVKM. Trimming at V came to 3 bases and at J to 8 bases, leaving 5 bases not matched to a gene. The CDR3 totals 14 residues. The CDR3 here is CASSLETGDEKLFF. The CDR3 DNA is TGTGCCAGCAGTTTGGAGACAGGGGACGAAAAACTGTTTTTT.

To note about this clonotype: This may be a read error: a much more frequent sequence differs by one nucleotide. The chain employs TRBV12-3 or TRBV12-4 and TRBJ1-5; no definite D call. V lost 5 bases and J lost 3, with 8 bases in between. This CDR3 has 13 amino acids. DNA for the CDR3: TGTGCCAGCAGTAGGGCCAACAATCAGCCCCAGCATTTT. Protein: CASSRANNQPQHF.

This chain uses TRBV28 with TRBJ2-5; 8 bases align to TRBD2. The CDR3 is 15 amino acids. Germline values: CDR1 MDHEN, CDR2 SYDVKM. Trimming took 7 bases from V and 4 from J; bases not matched to a gene: 11. CDR3 sequence reads: CASNGGGAGAETQYF. Here the CDR3 DNA reads TGTGCCAGCAATGGGGGCGGAGCGGGAGCAGAGACCCAGTACTTC.

This clonotype was recorded at least ten times. The J gene is TRBJ2-7, the V gene TRBV15, with TRBD1 as a possible D gene (6 bases). The CDR3 runs to 14 residues. Trimming shortened V by 2 bases and J by 5 bases, and 13 bases separated the two germline ends. Germline CDR1 reads LNHNV; CDR2 reads YYDKDF (reference sequence). CDR3 DNA: TGTGCCACCAGCAGACCTCCAGGGGTAAACGAGCAGTACTTC. Protein: CATSRPPGVNEQYF.

This rearrangement joins TRBV6-1 to TRBJ1-5; perhaps TRBD1 as D (6 bases). The CDR3 runs to 14 residues. Trimming took 5 bases from V and 4 from J, leaving 12 bases between them. Germline V lookup: CDR1 MNHNS, CDR2 SASEGT. The CDR3 coding sequence is TGTGCCAGCAGTCCCGCAGGGGTAAATCAGCCCCAGCATTTT. Amino acid sequence: CASSPAGVNQPQHF.

There are a few counts of this clonotype. The V and J genes are TRBV15 and TRBJ1-1, with D possibly TRBD1 on 6 matching bases. The CDR3 sequence is 14 residues long. Germline assignment: CDR1 LNHNV and CDR2 YYDKDF (reference sequence). V dropped 7 bases and J dropped 4 bases, with 16 bases sitting between them. This CDR3 reads CATTKQTGVTEAFF. CDR3 sequence (DNA): TGTGCCACCACAAAGCAGACAGGTGTCACTGAAGCTTTCTTT.

J is TRBJ2-7 and V is TRBV27, with 10 bases that match TRBD2. The CDR3 has 15 amino acids. Germline trimming cut 8 bases from V and 3 bases from J; bases unmatched to any gene: 10. Looked up from germline, CDR1 is MNHEY and CDR2 is SMNVEV (reference sequence). CDR3 amino acids: CASQEAGGYFYEQYF. The CDR3 region has the DNA TGTGCCAGCCAAGAAGCGGGGGGGTATTTCTACGAGCAGTACTTC.

This clonotype appeared many times. This clone may be a read error of a much larger clone one base away. V gene TRBV28 combines with J gene TRBJ1-2; 12 bases fit TRBD1. Germline V gene lookup returns CDR1 MDHEN and CDR2 SYDVKM. The CDR3 is made up of 14 amino acids. CDR3 region: CTSRPGQGAWGYTF. The CDR3 DNA reads as TGTACCAGCAGACCGGGACAGGGGGCTTGGGGCTACACCTTC.

There are many counts of this clonotype. The J gene is TRBJ1-5, the V gene TRBV20-1, with 7 nucleotides matching TRBD1. Germline V CDR1 and CDR2: DFQATT, SNEGSKA (reference sequence). J was trimmed by 0 bases and V by 6 bases; bases with no gene match: 11. CDR3 length: 16 amino acids. The CDR3, as DNA: TGCAGTGCCAGCCCCGGACAGGTTAATAGCAATCAGCCCCAGCATTTT. This sequence encodes CSASPGQVNSNQPQHF.

The sample holds a few counts of this clonotype. The chain has TRBV28 and TRBJ2-3; unclear D gene. The CDR3 extends over 12 amino acids. With 7 bases removed from V and 5 bases from J, the gap between germline ends came to 10 bases. Germline assignment: CDR1 MDHEN and CDR2 SYDVKM. CDR3 loop: CASTRLGDTQYF. The DNA of the CDR3 is TGTGCCAGCACCCGTCTAGGAGATACGCAGTATTTT.

This clonotype showed up many times. This chain joins TRBV28 and TRBJ1-2, with 7 bases fitting TRBD1. CDR3 length: 14 residues. Losses at the gene ends were 6 bases for V and 3 bases for J; bases not matched to a gene: 7. Germline CDR1 reads MDHEN; CDR2 reads SYDVKM. CDR3 in amino acids: CASSPGTEDYGYTF. CDR3 coding DNA: TGTGCCAGCAGCCCCGGGACAGAGGACTATGGCTACACCTTC.

This clonotype was seen repeatedly, ten times or more. The gene calls are TRBV27 and TRBJ2-1; D is possibly TRBD1 or TRBD2 (5 bases each). V was pared by 5 bases and J by 5 bases, with 16 bases between. CDR1 is MNHEY and CDR2 is SMNVEV in the germline V gene (reference sequence). CDR3 length: 15 amino acids. The CDR3 DNA reads TGTGCCAGCAGTGTTTACTCCGGGACCAACAATGAGCAGTTCTTC. Translating gives CASSVYSGTNNEQFF.

The sample holds many counts of this clonotype. The chain has TRBV2 and TRBJ1-2, with 10 bases matching TRBD1. The J segment lost 6 bases and the V segment lost 2 bases, leaving 3 bases of the junction unmatched. Germline V gives CDR1 SNHLY, CDR2 FYNNEI. The CDR3 extends over 14 amino acids. CDR3 loop: CASSELGQGNGYTF. In DNA, the CDR3 is TGTGCCAGCAGTGAATTGGGACAGGGGAATGGCTACACCTTC.

This clonotype showed up many times. V is TRBV7-8 and J is TRBJ1-2; D is unresolved. The germline V gene encodes CDR1 SGHVS and CDR2 FQNEAQ. This CDR3 contains 15 residues. V was cut by 1 base and J by 6 bases, with 15 bases left in between. For the CDR3, the DNA is TGTGCCAGCAGCTTAGTAGGGAACCACAACGATGGCTACACCTTC. It encodes CASSLVGNHNDGYTF.

This clonotype showed up many times. The V call is TRBV5-6, the J call TRBJ2-5; TRBD2 aligns across 7 bases. Unmatched junction bases numbered 8, after V lost 4 bases and J lost 2 bases. The CDR3 totals 15 residues. Germline values: CDR1 SGHDT, CDR2 YYEEEE. DNA of the CDR3: TGTGCCAGCAGCCCTCTAGGGAGGGAACAAGAGACCCAGTACTTC. It yields the protein CASSPLGREQETQYF.